The clone carrying this T cell receptor (beta chain) was picked up many times. One junction end does not reproduce the germline sequence, and a read error may be involved. The data belong to a study of OX40 agonist ivuxolimab in advanced cancers. TCRdb's copy holds only in-frame clones and misses some; the assay was immunoSEQ multiplex PCR. The sample has 70,000 to 85,000 clones; around 86% are singletons. This CDR3 contains 14 residues. Germline V gene sequence: CDR1 SEHNR, CDR2 FQNEAQ (reference sequence). This rearrangement joins TRBV7-9 to TRBJ2-3; TRBD2 aligns across 7 bases. The TCR sequence derives from an adult with an advanced solid tumor such as melanoma, head and neck, liver or kidney cancer. This sample comprised CD4+ or CD8+ T cells sorted from blood, obtained in a trial of the OX40 agonist ivuxolimab. The chain's CDR3 is CASSLAGLTDTQYF. CDR3 in DNA: TGTGCCAGCAGTTTAGCGGGCCTCACAGATACGCAGTATTTT.